This T cell receptor (beta chain) stems from a study of low-dose radiotherapy and immunotherapy resistance in tumors. Study details: Patients were treated with intravenous nivolumab at 240 mg every two weeks and were also dosed with ipilimumab at 1 mg/kg every six weeks.

Germline V CDR1 and CDR2: SGHTA, FQGNSA. The junction had 3 bases not matched to a gene; V was cut back by 6 bases and J by 0 bases. The CDR3 length is 14 residues. This clonotype was observed at least ten times. With TRAV- and TRBV-specific primers, first-strand cDNA was made, covering the alpha and beta chains. Both a constant-region primer and a V-primer adapter served to amplify TCRs across 20 to 25 PCR cycles. From the reads, TCRdb called clonotypes with MiXCR, one entry per CDR3 protein. Of tens of thousands of distinct CDR3 sequences listed, 15% to 20% were seen once; the top ten hold around 6.1%. Time point: before trial treatment.

The V gene is TRBV7-2, the J gene TRBJ2-7; 9 nucleotides align to TRBD2. This sample comprised PBMCs, obtained before treatment. The clonotype was recovered from a male donor with prostate cancer. The CDR3 bases are TGTGCCAGCAGTAATAGCGGGAGCTCCTACGAGCAGTACTTC. It yields the protein CASSNSGSSYEQYF.